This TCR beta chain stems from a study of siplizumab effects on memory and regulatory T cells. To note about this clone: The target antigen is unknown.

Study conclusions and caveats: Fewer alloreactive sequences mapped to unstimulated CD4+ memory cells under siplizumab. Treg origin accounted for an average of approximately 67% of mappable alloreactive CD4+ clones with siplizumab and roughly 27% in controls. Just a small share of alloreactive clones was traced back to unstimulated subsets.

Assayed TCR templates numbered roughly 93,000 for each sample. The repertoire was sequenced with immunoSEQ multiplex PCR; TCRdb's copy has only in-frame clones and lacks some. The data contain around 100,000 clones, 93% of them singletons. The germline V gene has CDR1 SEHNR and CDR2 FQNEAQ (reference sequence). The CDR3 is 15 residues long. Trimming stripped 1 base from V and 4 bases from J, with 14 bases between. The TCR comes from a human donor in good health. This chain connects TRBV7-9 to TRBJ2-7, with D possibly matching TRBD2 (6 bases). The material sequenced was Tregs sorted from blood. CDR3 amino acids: CASSLVRDPVYEQYF. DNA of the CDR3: TGTGCCAGCAGCTTAGTGCGGGATCCGGTTTACGAGCAGTACTTC.